This T cell receptor (beta chain) appears in the sequencing data of a study of blood T cells in healthy people across ages. Using a J-beta primer mix together with a sample-barcoded 5' primer, a second PCR was run for about 6 to 11 cycles. TCRdb reprocessed the 5' RACE reads via MiXCR and lists one record per CDR3 protein. The sample has about 800,000 distinct CDR3 sequences, 58% seen once; the top ten hold over 20%. Comment on this clonotype: Its matching antigen is unknown.

Germline CDR1 is MGHDK and CDR2 is SYGVNS. V was trimmed by 4 bases and J by 6 bases, leaving 13 bases between them. The CDR3 is made up of 13 amino acids. General study results and limits: PBMCs were not sorted, which prevented a conclusive comparison of naive versus antigen-experienced cells. No one knew whether donors had CMV, which possibly confounded expanded clonotype changes.

The study recruited healthy Caucasian donors from Russia who were aged roughly 6 to 90. The source of this sequence is a man aged 25-40 years in good health. Material: blood. The chain links TRBV25-1 to TRBJ2-7; D gene unclear. CDR3 nucleotide sequence: TGTGCCAGCAGTGGATTTAGGGTCGGCGAGCAGTACTTC. The encoded protein is CASSGFRVGEQYF.